The 26 T cell receptor beta chains below all came from one sample that was sequenced in a study of T cells after yellow fever vaccination. Each CDR3 protein is one row after TCRdb ran MiXCR on the 5' RACE reads. Of 120,000 or so distinct CDR3 sequences listed, 12% to 15% are singletons. The sample here was CD8+ T cells sorted from PBMCs, taken 5 days after the yellow fever booster vaccination. The receptor source for this set is a man younger than 35 who received the YFV17D yellow fever vaccine.

The chain carries TRBV12-3 or TRBV12-4 and TRBJ1-1; D is perhaps TRBD1 (6 bases). V was shortened by 6 bases and J by 11 bases, with 19 bases between the two germline ends. CDR3 length: 13 residues. CDR3 nucleotide sequence: TGTGCCAGCAGCCCAAAGGGGGGATGGGTTGCTTTCTTT. Amino acids: CASSPKGGWVAFF.

This clonotype was seen a handful of times. The chain joins TRBV2 to TRBJ1-4; D is possibly TRBD1 (5 bases). This CDR3 has 12 amino acids. Germline loops: CDR1 SNHLY, CDR2 FYNNEI. The V gene lost 6 bases and the J gene lost 5 bases, with 7 bases spanning the gap. CDR3 residues: CASRAGNEKLFF. CDR3 bases: TGTGCCAGCAGGGCAGGGAATGAAAAACTGTTTTTT.

This clonotype was detected a few times. The chain's CDR3 is CASSFRGGEDIQYF. CDR3 sequence (DNA): TGTGCCAGCAGCTTTCGGGGTGGTGAGGACATTCAGTACTTC. This chain links TRBV7-9 with TRBJ2-4, with a tentative D call TRBD2 (5 bases). The CDR3 is made up of 14 amino acids. The V gene's germline CDR1 is SEHNR and CDR2 FQNEAQ (reference sequence). V was cut by 3 bases and J by 8 bases, with 14 bases left in between. Using reference TRBV7-9 and TRBJ2-4 for the parts outside the CDR3, the full variable domain is DTGVSQNPRHKITKRGQNVTFRCDPISEHNRLYWYRQTLGQGPEFLTYFQNEAQLEKSRLLSDRFSAERPKGSFSTLEIQRTEQGDSAMYLCASSFRGGEDIQYFGAGTRLSVL.

This clonotype was counted a few times. A read error may account for a junction end that differs from germline. The chain combines TRBV7-7 with TRBJ2-5; 11 nucleotides agree with TRBD2. This CDR3 contains 15 residues. The germline CDR1 and CDR2 sequences are SSHAT and FNYEAQ (reference sequence). CDR3 sequence reads: CASSYSSGGQETQYF. The CDR3 nucleotides are TGTGCTAGCAGTTACTCTAGCGGGGGGCAAGAGACCCAGTACTTC.

This clonotype was recorded at least ten times. This chain joins TRBV29-1 and TRBJ2-7; no reliable D call. CDR1 is SQVTM and CDR2 is ANQGSEA in the germline V gene. V was shortened by 5 bases and J by 6 bases, with 5 bases between the two germline ends. This CDR3 is built from 9 residues. In nucleotides, the CDR3 is TGCAGCGTTCCCCGCGAGCAGTACGTC. This encodes CSVPREQYV.

The CDR3 DNA reads as TGTGCCAGCAGGGTGGCTGGGGGCTATGGCTACACCTTC. It yields the protein CASRVAGGYGYTF. The chain has TRBV7-9 and TRBJ1-2; TRBD1 is a possible D gene (5 bases). V was shortened by 6 bases and J by 4 bases, with 12 bases between the two germline ends. In germline, CDR1 is SEHNR, CDR2 FQNEAQ (reference sequence). The CDR3 contains 13 residues.

CDR3: CASSYRGNTEAFF. The DNA of the CDR3 is TGTGCCAGCAGTTACAGGGGAAACACTGAAGCTTTCTTT. The chain carries TRBV6-2 or TRBV6-3 and TRBJ1-1, with D possibly TRBD1 on 5 matching bases. Per the germline V gene, CDR1 is MNHEY and CDR2 is SVGEGT. V lost 2 bases and J lost 2, with 6 bases in between. This CDR3 region has 13 residues.

Only a few counts were recorded for this clonotype. The genes are TRBV15 and TRBJ1-2; D is unresolved. The CDR3 is made up of 15 amino acids. Germline V gene sequence: CDR1 LNHNV, CDR2 YYDKDF (reference sequence). Trimming pared 3 bases from V and 7 bases from J, leaving 18 bases between. CDR3 in amino acids: CATSSRATGLRGYTF. CDR3 sequence (DNA): TGTGCCACCAGCAGCCGGGCCACCGGCCTTCGTGGCTACACCTTC.

J is TRBJ1-1 and V is TRBV4-1; D not certain. Germline lookup yields CDR1 MGHRA and CDR2 YSYEKL. The CDR3 is 13 amino acids. V lost 6 bases to trimming and J lost 6 bases, with 14 bases between them. CDR3 residues: CASSSREVAEAFF. In DNA, the CDR3 is TGCGCCAGCAGTAGTAGGGAAGTTGCTGAAGCTTTCTTT.

In this sample, this clonotype turned up a few times. In nucleotides, the CDR3 is TGTGCCAGCAGCCCTACAGGGAGTTCCTCTGGAAACACCATATATTTT. Residues: CASSPTGSSSGNTIYF. This chain uses TRBV7-2 with TRBJ1-3, with D perhaps matching TRBD1 (6 bases). The CDR3 runs to 16 residues. Germline CDR1 is SGHTA and CDR2 is FQGNSA. V lost 5 bases to trimming and J lost 0 bases, with 14 bases between them.

This rearrangement joins TRBV25-1 to TRBJ1-5, with D perhaps TRBD1 (6 bases). CDR3 size: 17 residues. The V gene lost 2 bases and the J gene lost 5 bases, with 19 bases spanning the gap. Germline CDR1 MGHDK, CDR2 SYGVNS. CDR3: CASSERTATGNDQPQHF. Written as DNA, the CDR3 is TGTGCCAGCAGTGAACGAACCGCCACAGGGAACGATCAGCCCCAGCATTTT.

The rearrangement uses TRBV7-9 and TRBJ2-2; no clear D. Trimming left V 1 base short and J 4 bases short, with 4 bases between. Per germline, CDR1 SEHNR and CDR2 FQNEAQ (reference sequence). CDR3 length: 13 residues. The chain's CDR3 is CASSLVFTGELFF. In DNA, the CDR3 is TGTGCCAGCAGCTTAGTCTTCACCGGGGAGCTGTTTTTT.

This clonotype was seen only a few times. The chain employs TRBV6-2 or TRBV6-3 and TRBJ2-2; D unclear. From germline, CDR1 is MNHEY and CDR2 SVGEGT. The V end was cut by 6 bases, the J end by 3 bases, with 8 bases between. The CDR3 spans 13 residues. CDR3 sequence reads: CASSYSYTGELFF. In DNA, the CDR3 is TGTGCCAGCAGCTACAGCTACACCGGGGAGCTGTTTTTT.

This clonotype was recorded once. The chain combines TRBV27 with TRBJ2-2; possibly TRBD1 for D (6 bases). Trimming stripped 2 bases from V and 0 bases from J, with 10 bases between. Germline V gene lookup returns CDR1 MNHEY and CDR2 SMNVEV (reference sequence). The CDR3 runs to 16 residues. CDR3 amino acids: CASSLQGPANTGELFF. The CDR3 DNA follows: TGTGCCAGCAGTTTACAGGGGCCTGCGAACACCGGGGAGCTGTTTTTT.

This clonotype was detected a few times. J is TRBJ2-3 and V is TRBV4-2; D uncertain. Germline V gene data show CDR1 as LGHNA and CDR2 as YNFKEQ. The CDR3 is 14 amino acids. The germline V and J ends were trimmed by 3 bases and 0 bases, with 7 bases remaining between them. The CDR3 here is CASSQVSSTDTQYF. DNA of the CDR3: TGTGCCAGCAGCCAGGTTTCTAGCACAGATACGCAGTATTTT.

This clonotype was observed at least ten times. The rearrangement uses TRBV4-1 and TRBJ2-5, with D perhaps TRBD2 (6 bases). Germline V lookup: CDR1 MGHRA, CDR2 YSYEKL. The V end was cut by 1 base, the J end by 7 bases, with 19 bases between. CDR3 length: 16 amino acids. This chain's CDR3 is CASSQGSGGEDGTQYF. The CDR3 DNA reads TGCGCCAGCAGCCAAGGTTCGGGCGGGGAAGACGGGACCCAGTACTTC.

The sample holds many counts of this clonotype. This chain joins TRBV4-1 and TRBJ2-3; TRBD1 matches at 8 bases. J was trimmed by 3 bases and V by 1 base; bases with no gene match: 3. CDR3 size: 15 residues. CDR1 and CDR2 from the germline V gene are MGHRA and YSYEKL. The CDR3 coding sequence is TGCGCCAGCAGCCAAGGGACAGGGCTTACAGATACGCAGTATTTT. The encoded protein is CASSQGTGLTDTQYF.

This clonotype was detected only a few times. V usage is TRBV7-9 and J usage is TRBJ2-7; D is unclear. CDR1 and CDR2 (germline): SEHNR, FQNEAQ (reference sequence). Trimming cost V 3 bases and J 1 base, with 7 bases left between them. The CDR3 sequence is 13 residues long. The DNA of the CDR3 is TGTGCCAGCAGCTTCGACCGGTCCTACGAGCAGTACGTC. It translates to CASSFDRSYEQYV.

The table lists this clonotype with a few counts. This chain joins TRBV5-1 and TRBJ2-7; D not certain. CDR1 and CDR2 (germline): SGHRS, YFSETQ. Deletions cut 4 bases from V and 3 bases from J, with 17 bases between. The CDR3 has 15 amino acids. The CDR3 nucleotides are TGCGCCAGCAGCCAAAGCCCCGGGCATGGCTACGAGCAGTACTTC. Encoded protein: CASSQSPGHGYEQYF.

This chain uses TRBV29-1 with TRBJ1-1; D is unclear. Per germline, CDR1 SQVTM and CDR2 ANQGSEA. V was shortened by 6 bases and J by 7 bases, with 12 bases between the two germline ends. The length of the CDR3 is 11 residues. In DNA form, the CDR3 reads TGCAGCGTCCGGGAGGGCGGTGAAGCTTTCTTT. This sequence encodes CSVREGGEAFF.

The rearrangement links TRBV20-1 to TRBJ2-7; D might be TRBD1 (6 bases). The CDR3 sequence is 12 residues long. Germline V lookup: CDR1 DFQATT, CDR2 SNEGSKA (reference sequence). V lost 1 base and J lost 3, with 7 bases in between. The CDR3 coding sequence is TGCAGTGCTAGAGTGACAGGCTACGAGCAGTACTTC. Protein product: CSARVTGYEQYF.

In this sample, this clonotype turned up a few times. This chain uses TRBV6-5 with TRBJ1-2, with no clear D. From germline, CDR1 is MNHEY and CDR2 SVGAGI. V was clipped by 0 bases and J by 7 bases, with 15 bases between them. The CDR3 extends over 15 amino acids. In nucleotides, the CDR3 is TGTGCCAGCAGTTACTCGGCCACCGGAACTACTGGCTACACCTTC. It encodes CASSYSATGTTGYTF.

This clonotype was picked up a small number of times. V gene TRBV7-2 combines with J gene TRBJ2-2; possibly TRBD1 or TRBD2 for D (6 bases each). Trimming took 3 bases from V and 7 from J, leaving 21 bases between them. The CDR3 spans 17 residues. The germline V gene has CDR1 SGHTA and CDR2 FQGNSA. CDR3 sequence (DNA): TGTGCCAGCAGCTTCCCTCCGGGGGCTCCCGAAGTCGGGGAGCTGTTTTTT. As protein: CASSFPPGAPEVGELFF.

Only a few counts were recorded for this clonotype. This chain joins TRBV4-3 and TRBJ1-1, with TRBD1 as a possible D gene (6 bases). Trimming shortened V by 5 bases and J by 6 bases, and 16 bases separated the two germline ends. The CDR3 consists of 14 residues. Germline CDR1 LGHNA, CDR2 YSLEER. Here the CDR3 reads CASSKPGQSAEAFF. CDR3 bases: TGCGCCAGCAGCAAACCGGGACAATCAGCTGAAGCTTTCTTT.

This clonotype has a handful of counts. V usage is TRBV15 and J usage is TRBJ1-1; D remains ambiguous. This CDR3 is built from 15 residues. V lost 4 bases to trimming and J lost 4 bases, with 16 bases between them. Germline CDR1 and CDR2: LNHNV and YYDKDF (reference sequence). The CDR3 region is CATSIDDGDPTEAFF. The CDR3 DNA is TGTGCCACCAGCATAGACGACGGAGATCCCACTGAAGCTTTCTTT.

This clonotype appeared many times. The chain recombines TRBV7-9 with TRBJ2-1; 7 positions match TRBD2. The CDR3 is 15 amino acids. Losses at the gene ends were 5 bases for V and 2 bases for J; bases not matched to a gene: 6. CDR1 is SEHNR, CDR2 FQNEAQ, per germline (reference sequence). The CDR3 region is CASSLWGGTYNEQFF. DNA of the CDR3: TGTGCCAGCAGCCTCTGGGGGGGGACCTACAATGAGCAGTTCTTC.